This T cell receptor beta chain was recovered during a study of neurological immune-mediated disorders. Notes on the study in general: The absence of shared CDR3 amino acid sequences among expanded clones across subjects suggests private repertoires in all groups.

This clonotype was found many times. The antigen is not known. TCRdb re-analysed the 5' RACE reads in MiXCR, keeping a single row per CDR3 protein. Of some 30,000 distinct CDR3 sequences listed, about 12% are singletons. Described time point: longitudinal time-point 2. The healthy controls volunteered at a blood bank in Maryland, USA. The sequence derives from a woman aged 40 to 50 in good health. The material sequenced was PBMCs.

The CDR3 bases are TGTGCCAGCAGCTTAGTAGCGGGGGGGCCAGATACGCAGTATTTT. Translating gives CASSLVAGGPDTQYF. The chain uses TRBV13 and TRBJ2-3; 11 nucleotides match TRBD2. The CDR3 spans 15 residues. The germline gives CDR1 PRHDT, CDR2 FYEKMQ (reference sequence). Germline trimming cut 1 base from V and 4 bases from J; bases unmatched to any gene: 1.